A selection of T cell receptor beta chains follows, all from one sample in a study of graft-versus-host responses after intestinal transplantation. The antigens for these receptors are not known. This table comes from immunoSEQ multiplex PCR, and its TCRdb copy is limited to in-frame clones, with some not included. The profile covers around 55,000 clones, with 80% to 90% appearing a single time and 0.5% to 0.7% taken by the ten largest. The sequencing here drew on unstimulated CD4+ T cells sorted from spleen or lymph node cells, taken before transplant. These receptors all come from a human donor who was the organ donor for an intestinal transplant. Each CDR3 is given with its conserved first and last residue. Fields, in order: J gene, D gene, clone size, V gene, CDR3 DNA, CDR3 protein. The D gene is left open where the match is weak. For some rows the clone size is stated as once, few or many, or as a class when expanded; others skip it.

TRBJ1-5	TRBD1	.	TRBV23-1	TGCGCCAGCAGTCATCATCGACTGGACAGGGGACGCGATCAGCCCCAGCATTTT	CASSHHRLDRGRDQPQHF
TRBJ2-6	TRBD1	.	TRBV11-1	TGTGCCAGCAGTTTACAGGGGACTGGGGCCAACGTCCTGACTTTC	CASSLQGTGANVLTF
TRBJ2-5	TRBD1	.	TRBV19	TGTGCCAGTAGTAAACGGGACAGGGTAGAGACCCAGTACTTC	CASSKRDRVETQYF
TRBJ2-7	TRBD1	.	TRBV13	TGTGCCAGCAGCCCCCGGGACAGGGGATTATACGAGCAGTACTTC	CASSPRDRGLYEQYF
TRBJ2-7	TRBD2	.	TRBV4-2	TGTGCCAGCAGTCGACTAGCGGGAGGGCCCGGGTACGAGCAGTACTTC	CASSRLAGGPGYEQYF
TRBJ2-1	TRBD1	.	TRBV7-9	TGTGCCAGCAGCCTTGGGACAGGGGGGTCCAATGAGCAGTTCTTC	CASSLGTGGSNEQFF
TRBJ2-5	TRBD1	.	TRBV27	TGTGCCAGCAGTCCCTCGCCAAGGGGGCCCCAAGAGACCCAGTACTTC	CASSPSPRGPQETQYF
TRBJ2-3	.	once	TRBV19	TGTGCCAGTAGTATTTTTATGGCCGATACGCAGTATTTT	CASSIFMADTQYF
TRBJ2-3	TRBD1	.	TRBV5-6	TGTGCCAGCAGCGCCTACCAGGGGGCTCTTTCAGATACGCAGTATTTT	CASSAYQGALSDTQYF
TRBJ2-7	.	.	TRBV28	TGTGCCAGCAACCCTCCCCGGGACACCTACGAGCAGTACTTC	CASNPPRDTYEQYF
TRBJ1-5	TRBD1	.	TRBV19	TGTGCCAGTAGTATCTCCGGGACAGGTGACAATCAGCCCCAGCATTTT	CASSISGTGDNQPQHF
TRBJ1-1	.	.	TRBV6-5	TGTGCCAGCAGTCGGCGGGGCATGAACACTGAAGCTTTCTTT	CASSRRGMNTEAFF
TRBJ2-1	TRBD2	.	TRBV9	TGTGCCAGCAGCGTAGGGGCGGGAGGGGTCGATGAGCAGTTCTTC	CASSVGAGGVDEQFF
TRBJ1-4	TRBD1	.	TRBV19	TGTGCCAGTAGTATAGACAGGGGGTATGAAAAACTGTTTTTT	CASSIDRGYEKLFF
TRBJ2-3	TRBD2	.	TRBV12-5	TGTGCTAGTGGTTCCGGACTAGATACAGATACGCAGTATTTT	CASGSGLDTDTQYF
TRBJ2-5	TRBD2	.	TRBV29-1	TGCAGCGTTGAAGACCCAGGGGCCAGCGGGAGCCCTCAAGAGACCCAGTACTTC	CSVEDPGASGSPQETQYF
TRBJ2-5	TRBD2	.	TRBV5-4	TGTGCCAGCAGCTTGTGGGGGCGGGGGGAACGACAAGAGACCCAGTACTTC	CASSLWGRGERQETQYF
TRBJ2-2	TRBD2	.	TRBV4-3	TGCGCCAGCAGCCAAGCCTCTAGCGGGACTTTGGTGAACACCGGGGAGCTGTTTTTT	CASSQASSGTLVNTGELFF
TRBJ2-1	TRBD2	.	TRBV6-5	TGTGCCAGCAGCTCCCCGGGAGGGCCAACAGATGAGCAGTTCTTC	CASSSPGGPTDEQFF
TRBJ2-1	.	.	TRBV7-9	TGTGCCAGCAGCCCACAAGCCCTAGGCGTCGGTGAGCAGTTCTTC	CASSPQALGVGEQFF
TRBJ1-1	.	.	TRBV5-6	TGTGCCAGCAGCACCAGGGAAAGTGGCACTGAAGCTTTCTTT	CASSTRESGTEAFF
TRBJ2-1	TRBD1	.	TRBV27	TGTGCCAGCAGGGGACAGGGGGCGCGGGTGTCCCTAGGGTTCTTC	CASRGQGARVSLGFF